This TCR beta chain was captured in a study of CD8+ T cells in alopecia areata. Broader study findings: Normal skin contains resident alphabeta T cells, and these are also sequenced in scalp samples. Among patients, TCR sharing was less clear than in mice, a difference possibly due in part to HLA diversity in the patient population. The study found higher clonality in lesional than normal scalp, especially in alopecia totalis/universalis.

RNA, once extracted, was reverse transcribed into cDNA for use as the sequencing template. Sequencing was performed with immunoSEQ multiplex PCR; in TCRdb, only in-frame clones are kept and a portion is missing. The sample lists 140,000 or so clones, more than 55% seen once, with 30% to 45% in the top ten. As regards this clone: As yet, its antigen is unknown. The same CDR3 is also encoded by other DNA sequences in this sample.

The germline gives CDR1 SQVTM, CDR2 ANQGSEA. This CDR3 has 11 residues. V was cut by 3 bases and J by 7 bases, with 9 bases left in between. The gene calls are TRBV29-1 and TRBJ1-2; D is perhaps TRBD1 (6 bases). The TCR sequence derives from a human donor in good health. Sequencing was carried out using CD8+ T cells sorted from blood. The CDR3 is CSVEARGGYTF. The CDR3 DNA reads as TGCAGCGTTGAGGCCAGGGGTGGCTACACCTTC.